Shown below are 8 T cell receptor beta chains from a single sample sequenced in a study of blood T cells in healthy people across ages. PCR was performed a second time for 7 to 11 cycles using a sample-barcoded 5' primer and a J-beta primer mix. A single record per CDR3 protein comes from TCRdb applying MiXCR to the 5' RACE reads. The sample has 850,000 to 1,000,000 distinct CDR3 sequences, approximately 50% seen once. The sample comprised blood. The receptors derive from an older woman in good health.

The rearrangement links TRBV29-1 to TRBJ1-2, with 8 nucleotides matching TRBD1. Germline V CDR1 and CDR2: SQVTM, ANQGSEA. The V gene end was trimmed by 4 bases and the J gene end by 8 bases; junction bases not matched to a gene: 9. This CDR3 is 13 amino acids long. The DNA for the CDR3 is TGCAGCGTTGGACACAGGGGGAGTGAGGGCTACACCTTC. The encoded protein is CSVGHRGSEGYTF.

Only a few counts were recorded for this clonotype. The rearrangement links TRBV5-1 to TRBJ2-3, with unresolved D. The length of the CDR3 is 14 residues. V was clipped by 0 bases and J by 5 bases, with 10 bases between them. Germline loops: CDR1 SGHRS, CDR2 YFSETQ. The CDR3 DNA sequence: TGCGCCAGCAGCTTGGAGGACCAAGGAGATACGCAGTATTTT. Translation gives CASSLEDQGDTQYF.

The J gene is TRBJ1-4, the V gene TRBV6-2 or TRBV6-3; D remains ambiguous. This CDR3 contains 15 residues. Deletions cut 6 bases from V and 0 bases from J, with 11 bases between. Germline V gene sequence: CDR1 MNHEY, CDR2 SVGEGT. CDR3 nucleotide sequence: TGTGCCAGCAGAACAGCAAGCCCAACTAATGAAAAACTGTTTTTT. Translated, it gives CASRTASPTNEKLFF.

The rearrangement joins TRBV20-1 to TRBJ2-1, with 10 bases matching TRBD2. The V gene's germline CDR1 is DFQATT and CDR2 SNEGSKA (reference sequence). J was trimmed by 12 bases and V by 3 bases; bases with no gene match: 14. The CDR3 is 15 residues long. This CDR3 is CSARHTGTSDCGQFF. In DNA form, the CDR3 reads TGCAGTGCTAGGCACACCGGGACTAGCGACTGCGGGCAGTTCTTC.

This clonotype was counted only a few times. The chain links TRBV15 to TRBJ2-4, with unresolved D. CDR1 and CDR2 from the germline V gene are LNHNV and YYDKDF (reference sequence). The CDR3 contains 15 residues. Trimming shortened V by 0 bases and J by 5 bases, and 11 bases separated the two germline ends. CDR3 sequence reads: CATSRERGEQNIQYF. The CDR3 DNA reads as TGTGCCACCAGCAGAGAACGAGGTGAACAAAACATTCAGTACTTC.

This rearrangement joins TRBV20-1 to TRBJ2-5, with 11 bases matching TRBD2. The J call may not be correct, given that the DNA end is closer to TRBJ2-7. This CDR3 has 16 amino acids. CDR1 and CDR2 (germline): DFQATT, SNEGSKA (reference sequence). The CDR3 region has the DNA TGCAGCACACCGGGACTAGCGGAGGGGAACTCCTACGAGCAGTACTTC. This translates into CSTPGLAEGNSYEQYF.

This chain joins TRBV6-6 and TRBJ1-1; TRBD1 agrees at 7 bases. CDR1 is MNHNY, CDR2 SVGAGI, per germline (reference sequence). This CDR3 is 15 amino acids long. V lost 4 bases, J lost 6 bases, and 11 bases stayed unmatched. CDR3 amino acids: CASSLTGRKFAEAFF. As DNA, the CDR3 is TGTGCCAGCAGTTTGACAGGGAGGAAGTTCGCTGAAGCTTTCTTT.

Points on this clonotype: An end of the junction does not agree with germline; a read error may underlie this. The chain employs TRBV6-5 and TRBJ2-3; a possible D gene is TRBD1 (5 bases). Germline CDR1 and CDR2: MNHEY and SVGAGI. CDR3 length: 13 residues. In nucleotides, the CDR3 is TGTGCCGGCAGCCTGATACAGGCAGATACGCAGTATTTT. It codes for CAGSLIQADTQYF.